The source of this TCR beta chain is a study of radiotherapy plus CTLA-4 blockade in lung cancer. A note on this clone: The antigen remains unidentified.

Overall study results and limits: In blood, after radiotherapy plus ipilimumab, tumor-derived TCR clones expanded.

Patients with chemo-refractory metastatic non-small-cell lung cancer received focal radiation plus CTLA-4 blockade with ipilimumab. With V trimmed by 7 bases and J by 3 bases, 4 bases remained unmatched. From germline, CDR1 is MNHNS and CDR2 SASEGT. This CDR3 spans 14 amino acids. Libraries were prepared by immunoSEQ multiplex PCR; TCRdb keeps only in-frame clonotypes and omits some of them. The sample records fewer than 50,000 clones, 63% being singletons. The source material was peripheral blood, sampled from a patient treated with radiotherapy plus ipilimumab. The rearrangement joins TRBV6-1 to TRBJ1-1; 11 bases map to TRBD1. The clonotype comes from a human donor with non-small cell lung cancer who had a partial response to radiotherapy plus ipilimumab. In DNA form, the CDR3 reads TGTGCCAGCATCGGGACAGGGGGGGACACTGAAGCTTTCTTT. Translated, it gives CASIGTGGDTEAFF.